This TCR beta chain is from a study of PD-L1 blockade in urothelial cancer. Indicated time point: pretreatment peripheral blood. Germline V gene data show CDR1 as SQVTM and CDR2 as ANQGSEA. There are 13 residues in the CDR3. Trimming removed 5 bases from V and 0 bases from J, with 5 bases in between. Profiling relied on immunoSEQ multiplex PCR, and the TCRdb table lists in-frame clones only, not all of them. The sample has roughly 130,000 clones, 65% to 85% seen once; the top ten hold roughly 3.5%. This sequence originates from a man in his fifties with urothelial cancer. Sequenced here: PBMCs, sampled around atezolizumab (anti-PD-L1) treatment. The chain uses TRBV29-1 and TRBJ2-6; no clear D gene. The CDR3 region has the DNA TGCAGCGTTTATCCCTCTGGGGCCAACGTCCTGACTTTC. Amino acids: CSVYPSGANVLTF.